This TCR beta chain derives from a study of blood T cell repertoires in COVID-19. Whole-study context: Whether acute or convalescent, the COVID-19 samples came from the United States, Italy and Spain. PBMCs, B-cell-depleted T cells, or T cells provided the cDNA or gDNA that made up the material.

Authors' methods: Nucleated cell counts were estimated from reference gene primer amplification. Produced via immunoSEQ multiplex PCR; TCRdb's table is partial and in-frame only. That table gives V, J and clone size, and the DNA gave D and trimming. Of 130,000 or so clones listed, approximately 83% are singletons. This receptor was identified in a woman in her fifties or sixties who had recovered from COVID-19. The specimen was peripheral blood.

CDR3 nucleotides: TGTGCCAGCAGCTTAGGACAGAACACCGGGGAGCTGTTTTTT. Translation gives CASSLGQNTGELFF. The rearrangement joins TRBV11-2 to TRBJ2-2; no definite D call. V lost 1 base and J lost 1, with 4 bases in between. Germline V lookup: CDR1 SGHAT, CDR2 FQNNGV. This CDR3 spans 14 amino acids.